Included here is one T cell receptor beta chain sequence, with context. What it recognizes is unknown. Adults with ileal or ileocolonic Crohn's disease and an indication for resection were eligible. The data were taken from a study of T cell repertoires in ileal Crohn's disease. Overall study context: Median disease duration was around eight years; 35% to 45% smoked at surgery.

Each sample's TCRB immunosequencing used five hundred nanograms of biopsy DNA. Here immunoSEQ multiplex PCR was the method, and the copy in TCRdb shows in-frame clones only, minus some. The sample has 800 or so clones, over 60% seen once. Germline CDR1 is SEHNR and CDR2 is FQNEAQ (reference sequence). The CDR3 runs to 13 residues. V lost 0 bases and J lost 7; bases outside the gene matches: 0. Study findings and constraints: High-frequency clones were more common in sorted CD8 than CD4 cells.

The sample taken for sequencing was ileal tissue. This clonotype was sampled from an adult with Crohn's disease. This chain joins TRBV7-9 and TRBJ2-1; 7 bases line up with TRBD2. This chain's CDR3 is CASSLAGGNEQFF. CDR3 bases: TGTGCCAGCAGCTTAGCGGGGGGGAATGAGCAGTTCTTC.